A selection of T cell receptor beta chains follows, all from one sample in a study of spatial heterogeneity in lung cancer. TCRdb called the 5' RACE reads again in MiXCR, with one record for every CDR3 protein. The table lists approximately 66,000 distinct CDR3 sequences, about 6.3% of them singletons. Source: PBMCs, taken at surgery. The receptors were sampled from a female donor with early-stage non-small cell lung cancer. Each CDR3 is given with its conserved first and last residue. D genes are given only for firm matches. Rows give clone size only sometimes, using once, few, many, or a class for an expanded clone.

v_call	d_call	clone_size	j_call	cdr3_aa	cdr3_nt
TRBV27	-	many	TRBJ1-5	CASSSPFEGQPQHF	TGTGCCAGCAGTTCACCGTTCGAAGGTCAGCCCCAGCATTTT
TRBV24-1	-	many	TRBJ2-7	CATSESGSVTYEQYF	TGTGCCACCAGTGAATCCGGCAGTGTAACGTACGAGCAGTACTTC
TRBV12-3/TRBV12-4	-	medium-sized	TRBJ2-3	CASTVTDTQYF	TGTGCCAGCACCGTCACAGATACGCAGTATTTT
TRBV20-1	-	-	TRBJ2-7	CSARDQTVSYEQYF	TGCAGTGCTAGAGATCAGACAGTCTCCTACGAGCAGTACTTC
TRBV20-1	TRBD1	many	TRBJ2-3	CSATTLRQGPPSGTQYF	TGCAGTGCTACTACCCTTAGACAGGGCCCCCCATCCGGTACGCAGTATTTT
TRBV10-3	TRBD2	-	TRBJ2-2	CVISGTSGITGELFF	TGTGTCATCAGTGGGACTAGCGGGATCACCGGGGAGCTGTTTTTT
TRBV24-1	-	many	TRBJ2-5	CATSRDLQETQYF	TGTGCCACCAGTCGGGACCTCCAAGAGACCCAGTACTTC
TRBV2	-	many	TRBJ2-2	CASSRPPGELFF	TGTGCCAGCAGCCGCCCCCCCGGGGAGCTGTTTTTT
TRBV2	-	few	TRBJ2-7	CASRFGQGGYEQYF	TGTGCCAGCCGATTCGGACAGGGAGGGTACGAGCAGTACTTC
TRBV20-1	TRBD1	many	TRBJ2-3	CSVGTGRTDTQYF	TGCAGTGTGGGGACAGGGCGCACAGATACGCAGTATTTT
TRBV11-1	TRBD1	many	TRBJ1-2	CASSSLIPGQGSGYTF	TGTGCCAGCAGCTCGTTGATACCTGGACAGGGAAGTGGCTACACCTTC
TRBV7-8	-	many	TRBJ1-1	CASSLPGEWTEAFF	TGTGCCAGCAGCCTTCCAGGGGAGTGGACTGAAGCTTTCTTT
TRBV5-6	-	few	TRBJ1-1	CASSLGRSRDTEAFF	TGTGCCAGCAGCTTGGGGAGAAGCCGGGACACTGAAGCTTTCTTT
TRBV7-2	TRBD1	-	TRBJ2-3	CASSLVGTGPFTDTQYF	TGTGCCAGCAGCTTAGTCGGGACAGGACCCTTCACAGATACGCAGTATTTT
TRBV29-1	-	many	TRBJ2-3	CSVERRSTDTQYF	TGCAGCGTCGAGCGGAGGAGCACAGATACGCAGTATTTT
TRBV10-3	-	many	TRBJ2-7	CAIRGSGDAAYEQYF	TGTGCCATCAGAGGGTCAGGGGACGCCGCCTACGAGCAGTACTTC
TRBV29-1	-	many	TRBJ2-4	CSVEDLKNIQYF	TGCAGCGTTGAAGATCTAAAAAACATTCAGTACTTC
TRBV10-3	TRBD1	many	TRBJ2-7	CAIKPGQGLYEQYF	TGTGCCATCAAACCGGGACAGGGGTTGTACGAGCAGTACTTC
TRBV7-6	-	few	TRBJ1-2	CASSFRDTRGYTF	TGTGCCAGCAGCTTCCGGGACACAAGGGGCTACACCTTC
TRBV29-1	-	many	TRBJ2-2	CSVKSRTGELFF	TGCAGCGTTAAATCCCGGACCGGGGAGCTGTTTTTT
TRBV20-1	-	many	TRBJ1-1	CSARDFGRENFGTEAFF	TGCAGTGCTAGAGATTTTGGCCGGGAAAACTTTGGAACTGAAGCTTTCTTT
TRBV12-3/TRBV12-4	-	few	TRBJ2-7	CASSLTPAVRRYEQYF	TGTGCCAGCAGTTTAACCCCGGCCGTCCGGCGCTACGAGCAGTACTTC
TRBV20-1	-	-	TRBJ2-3	CSARLGWQKDTQYF	TGCAGTGCTAGGCTGGGATGGCAGAAAGATACGCAGTATTTT
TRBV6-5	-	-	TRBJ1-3	CASKRGSGNTIYF	TGTGCCAGCAAGCGGGGCTCTGGAAACACCATATATTTT
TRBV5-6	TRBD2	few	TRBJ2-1	CASSLNRAGYRSYNEQFF	TGTGCCAGCAGCTTGAACCGAGCGGGGTACCGCTCCTACAATGAGCAGTTCTTC
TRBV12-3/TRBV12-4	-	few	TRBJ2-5	CASSPPGSGETQYF	TGTGCCAGCAGTCCTCCGGGCTCAGGGGAGACCCAGTACTTC
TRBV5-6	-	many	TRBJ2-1	CASSLSGVSEQFF	TGTGCCAGCAGCTTGTCCGGGGTTAGTGAGCAGTTCTTC
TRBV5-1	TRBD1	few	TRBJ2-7	CASTETGGLYEQYF	TGCGCCAGCACCGAGACAGGGGGCCTCTACGAGCAGTACTTC
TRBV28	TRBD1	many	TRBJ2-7	CASRPDRVLYEQYF	TGTGCCAGCAGACCGGACAGGGTACTCTACGAGCAGTACTTC
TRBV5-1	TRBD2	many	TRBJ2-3	CASSLAVAGVTDTQYF	TGCGCCAGCAGCTTGGCGGTAGCGGGAGTAACAGATACGCAGTATTTT
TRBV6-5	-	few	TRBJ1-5	CASRRDGDSNQPQHF	TGTGCCAGCAGGCGAGACGGAGATAGCAATCAGCCCCAGCATTTT
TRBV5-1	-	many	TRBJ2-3	CASSGGARDGTDTQYF	TGCGCCAGCAGCGGGGGCGCTAGAGATGGCACAGATACGCAGTATTTT
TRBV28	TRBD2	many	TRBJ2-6	CAIRTSGNSGANVLTF	TGTGCCATCAGGACTAGCGGGAACTCTGGGGCCAACGTCCTGACTTTC
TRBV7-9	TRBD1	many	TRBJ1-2	CASSSSGTEYNYGYTF	TGTGCCAGCAGCAGCTCCGGGACAGAGTACAACTATGGCTACACCTTC
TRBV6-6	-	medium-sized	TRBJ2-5	CASSYWGPEETQYF	TGTGCCAGCAGTTACTGGGGCCCGGAGGAGACCCAGTACTTC
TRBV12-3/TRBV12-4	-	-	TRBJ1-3	CASSVGGSGNTIYF	TGTGCCAGCAGTGTAGGGGGGTCTGGAAACACCATATATTTT
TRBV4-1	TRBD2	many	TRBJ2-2	CASSQLAGGNTGELFF	TGCGCCAGCAGCCAATTAGCGGGGGGGAACACCGGGGAGCTGTTTTTT
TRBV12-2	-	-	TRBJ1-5	CASRLGAGNSNQPQHF	TGTGCAAGTCGCTTAGGGGCAGGGAATAGCAATCAGCCCCAGCATTTT
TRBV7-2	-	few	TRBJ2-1	CASSEGTSPYNEQFF	TGTGCCAGCAGCGAAGGGACCAGCCCATACAATGAGCAGTTCTTC
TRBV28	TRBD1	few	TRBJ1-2	CASVTGVYGYTF	TGTGCCAGCGTTACAGGGGTATATGGCTACACCTTC
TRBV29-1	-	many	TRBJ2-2	CSVEGWNSRELFF	TGCAGCGTTGAAGGATGGAACAGCCGGGAGCTGTTTTTT
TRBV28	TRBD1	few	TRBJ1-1	CASSLFQGANAEAFF	TGTGCCAGCAGTTTATTTCAGGGGGCGAACGCTGAAGCTTTCTTT
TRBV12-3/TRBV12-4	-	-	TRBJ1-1	CASSLFARTEAFF	TGTGCCAGCAGTTTATTCGCAAGGACTGAAGCTTTCTTT
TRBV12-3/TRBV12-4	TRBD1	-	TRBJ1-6	CASSLDRGYSPLHF	TGTGCCAGCAGTTTAGACAGGGGCTATTCACCCCTCCACTTT
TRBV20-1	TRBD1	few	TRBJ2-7	CSARGDREWTEQYF	TGCAGTGCTAGAGGGGACAGGGAGTGGACCGAGCAGTACTTC
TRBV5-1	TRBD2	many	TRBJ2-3	CASSLWTSGGDTQYF	TGCGCCAGCAGCTTGTGGACTAGCGGGGGAGATACGCAGTATTTT
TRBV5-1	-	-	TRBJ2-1	CASSPGDSRGEQFF	TGCGCCAGCAGCCCCGGGGACTCCCGGGGTGAGCAGTTCTTC
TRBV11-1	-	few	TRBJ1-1	CASSFDGGLNTEAFF	TGTGCCAGCAGCTTTGACGGGGGGTTGAACACTGAAGCTTTCTTT
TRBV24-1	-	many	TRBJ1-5	CAANQGDQPQHF	TGTGCCGCCAACCAGGGAGATCAGCCCCAGCATTTT
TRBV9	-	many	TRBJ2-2	CASSVVGVSAGELFF	TGTGCCAGCAGCGTAGTAGGAGTCTCCGCCGGGGAGCTGTTTTTT
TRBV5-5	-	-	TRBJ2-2	CASIPGPNAGTGELFF	TGTGCCAGCATTCCGGGCCCGAACGCGGGCACCGGGGAGCTGTTTTTT
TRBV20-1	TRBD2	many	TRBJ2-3	CSARTGGDTQYF	TGCAGTGCTCGAACGGGGGGAGATACGCAGTATTTT
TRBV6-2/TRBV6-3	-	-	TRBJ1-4	CASSSVSANEKLFF	TGTGCCAGCAGTTCGGTATCGGCTAATGAAAAACTGTTTTTT
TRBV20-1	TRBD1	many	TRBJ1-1	CSASDRPHVEAFF	TGCAGTGCTTCGGACAGGCCACACGTTGAAGCTTTCTTT
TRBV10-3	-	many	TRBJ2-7	CAIKDSGLSYEQYF	TGTGCCATCAAGGATTCGGGACTCTCCTACGAGCAGTACTTC